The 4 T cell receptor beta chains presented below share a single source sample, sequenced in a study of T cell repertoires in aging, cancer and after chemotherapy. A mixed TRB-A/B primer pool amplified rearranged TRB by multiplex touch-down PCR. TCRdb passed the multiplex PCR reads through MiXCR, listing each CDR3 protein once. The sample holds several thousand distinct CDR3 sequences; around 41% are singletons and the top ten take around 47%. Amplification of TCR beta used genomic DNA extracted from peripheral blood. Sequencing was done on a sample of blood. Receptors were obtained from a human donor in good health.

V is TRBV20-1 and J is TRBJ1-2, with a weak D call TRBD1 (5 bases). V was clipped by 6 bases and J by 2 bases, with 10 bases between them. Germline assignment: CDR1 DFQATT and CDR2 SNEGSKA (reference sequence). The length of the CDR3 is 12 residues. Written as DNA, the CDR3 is TGCAGTGCCGAGGCAGGGAACTATGGCTACACCTTC. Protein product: CSAEAGNYGYTF.

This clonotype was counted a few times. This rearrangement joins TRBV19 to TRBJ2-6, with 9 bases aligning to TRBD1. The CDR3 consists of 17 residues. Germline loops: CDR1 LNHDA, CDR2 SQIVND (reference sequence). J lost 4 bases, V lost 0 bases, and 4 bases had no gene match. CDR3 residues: CASSIDWTGAGANVLTF. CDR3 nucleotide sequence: TGTGCCAGTAGTATAGATTGGACAGGGGCCGGGGCCAACGTCCTGACTTTC.

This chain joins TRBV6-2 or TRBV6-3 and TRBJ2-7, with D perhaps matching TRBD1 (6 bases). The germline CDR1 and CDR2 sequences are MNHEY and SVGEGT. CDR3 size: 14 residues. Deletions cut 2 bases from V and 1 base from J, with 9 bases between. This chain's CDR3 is CASSYGTRSYEQYF. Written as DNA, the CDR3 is TGTGCCAGCAGTTACGGGACACGGTCCTACGAGCAGTACTTC.

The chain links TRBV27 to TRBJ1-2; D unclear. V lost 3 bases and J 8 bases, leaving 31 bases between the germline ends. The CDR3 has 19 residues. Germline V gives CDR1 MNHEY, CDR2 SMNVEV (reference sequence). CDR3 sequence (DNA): TGTGCCAGCAGTTTGAAGTCCCGCATGAGCGGCCCGGCAGGACGAGGCTACACCTTC. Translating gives CASSLKSRMSGPAGRGYTF.